The clone carrying this T cell receptor (beta chain) was seen at least ten times. Its antigen is not identified. Via MiXCR, TCRdb re-called the 5' RACE reads, giving one row per CDR3 protein. The sample lists about 36,000 distinct CDR3 sequences, under 9% occurring once. Noted time point: blood at routine non-recurrence follow-up after resection. Sequencing of whole RNA from tumor, nontumor lung or frozen PBMC involved no sorting. This sample was taken from a study of spatial heterogeneity in lung cancer. Study-level information: The study sequenced follow-up PBMC samples when they were available, at a median of roughly 22 months after resection. The mean occurrence of each unique TCR and UMI combination in raw reads exceeded eight. Study-wide results and caveats: Ubiquitous, expanded tumor-derived TCRs were more frequently observed in blood at resection than at follow-up.

The CDR3 runs 12 residues. Trimming removed 5 bases from V and 4 bases from J; junction bases left unmatched: 0. CDR1 and CDR2 (germline): SGHNT, YENEEA. This material consisted of PBMCs, taken at follow-up. The origin of this receptor is a male donor with early-stage non-small cell lung cancer. The chain joins TRBV11-3 to TRBJ1-1, with 8 nucleotides matching TRBD1. CDR3 region: CASSTGGTEAFF. The CDR3 region has the DNA TGTGCCAGCAGCACAGGGGGCACTGAAGCTTTCTTT.